The 24 T cell receptor beta chains given below trace back to one sample, sequenced in a study of neurological immune-mediated disorders. TCRdb reprocessed the 5' RACE reads via MiXCR and lists one record per CDR3 protein. Of some 43,000 distinct CDR3 sequences detected, 2% to 3% appear once; the ten largest clones hold 12%. The sequenced material came from PBMCs. The receptors stem from a man aged 30 to 39 with multiple sclerosis.

The V and J genes are TRBV6-5 and TRBJ1-6; D is unresolved. CDR1 and CDR2 (germline): MNHEY, SVGAGI. V lost 8 bases and J lost 7, with 15 bases in between. The CDR3 loop spans 14 amino acids. CDR3 amino acids: CASFKGDFNSPLHF. CDR3 bases: TGTGCCAGCTTCAAGGGTGATTTCAATTCACCCCTCCACTTT.

This clonotype was seen ten or more times. The rearrangement uses TRBV5-5 and TRBJ2-3, with D possibly being TRBD2 (6 bases). This CDR3 spans 17 amino acids. Per the germline V gene, CDR1 is SGHKS and CDR2 is YYEKEE (reference sequence). The ends were cut back, 0 bases at V and 1 base at J, with 15 bases in the middle. For the CDR3, the DNA is TGTGCCAGCAGCTTGGGAGGGCGGGGTCCTCGCACAGATACGCAGTATTTT. Its translation: CASSLGGRGPRTDTQYF.

The table lists this clonotype with many counts. The rearrangement uses TRBV4-1 and TRBJ2-1; 11 nucleotides line up with TRBD2. The V gene's germline CDR1 is MGHRA and CDR2 YSYEKL. The V and J ends lost 4 bases and 2 bases, in that order; junction bases with no gene match: 7. The CDR3 length is 17 residues. DNA of the CDR3: TGCGCCAGCAGCCCTCTGATTAGCGGGAGGGCCTACAATGAGCAGTTCTTC. This encodes CASSPLISGRAYNEQFF.

This clonotype was observed at least ten times. The chain links TRBV5-1 to TRBJ1-1; 7 nucleotides match TRBD1. Germline trimming cut 0 bases from V and 4 bases from J; bases unmatched to any gene: 3. Germline CDR1 and CDR2: SGHRS and YFSETQ. This CDR3 region has 14 residues. CDR3 in amino acids: CASSLDQGGTEAFF. The CDR3 nucleotides read TGCGCCAGCAGCTTGGATCAGGGGGGCACTGAAGCTTTCTTT. The variable domain in full, with the rest retrieved from reference TRBV5-1 and TRBJ1-1, is KAGVTQTPRYLIKTRGQQVTLSCSPISGHRSVSWYQQTPGQGLQFLFEYFSETQRNKGNFPGRFSGRQFSNSRSEMNVSTLELGDSALYLCASSLDQGGTEAFFGQGTRLTVV.

This clonotype has at least ten counts. This chain's CDR3 is CASIPRGTQGNYEQYF. The CDR3 DNA follows: TGTGCCAGCATTCCTAGGGGCACACAGGGGAACTACGAGCAGTACTTC. The V and J genes are TRBV6-2 or TRBV6-3 and TRBJ2-7, with TRBD1 identical over 7 bases. V trimming: 7 bases; J trimming: 3 bases; junction bases outside the gene matches: 15. The CDR3 is made up of 16 amino acids. Germline V gene lookup returns CDR1 MNHEY and CDR2 SVGEGT.

This clonotype was counted many times. J is TRBJ1-5 and V is TRBV18; 8 nucleotides align to TRBD1. J lost 8 bases, V lost 3 bases, and 6 bases had no gene match. The CDR3 length is 14 residues. CDR1 is KGHSH, CDR2 LQKENI, per germline. CDR3: CASSPRQGQEPQHF. Written as DNA, the CDR3 is TGTGCCAGCTCACCCCGACAGGGACAGGAGCCCCAGCATTTT.

This clonotype has at least ten counts. The chain combines TRBV5-1 with TRBJ2-2; 7 bases are shared with TRBD2. The CDR3 is 17 amino acids. CDR1 SGHRS and CDR2 YFSETQ come from the germline V gene. With V trimmed by 3 bases and J by 1 base, 9 bases remained unmatched. The CDR3 DNA reads TGCGCCAGCAGCTCATCTGATCGGGGGGTGAACACCGGGGAGCTGTTTTTT. It is translated as CASSSSDRGVNTGELFF.

At least ten counts were recorded for this clonotype. This chain connects TRBV5-1 to TRBJ2-3; 11 nucleotides align to TRBD2. Germline-derived CDR1 and CDR2 are SGHRS and YFSETQ. The CDR3 is made up of 17 amino acids. J gave up 3 bases and V 4 bases, and 10 bases lay outside the gene matches. The CDR3 DNA is TGCGCCAGCAGCCCAATAGCGGGGGGGCCTGGTACAGATACGCAGTATTTT. Translating gives CASSPIAGGPGTDTQYF.

V gene TRBV6-2 or TRBV6-3 combines with J gene TRBJ2-5; no clear D gene. Germline V CDR1 and CDR2: MNHEY, SVGEGT. This CDR3 has 13 amino acids. V was trimmed by 4 bases and J by 1 base, leaving 7 bases between them. CDR3 nucleotides: TGTGCCAGCAGTTTTCGGACCCAAGAGACCCAGTACTTC. Residues: CASSFRTQETQYF.

This clonotype was detected many times. This rearrangement joins TRBV20-1 to TRBJ2-7; TRBD2 agrees at 8 bases. V lost 3 bases and J lost 4; bases outside the gene matches: 5. The CDR3 extends over 13 amino acids. The germline gives CDR1 DFQATT, CDR2 SNEGSKA (reference sequence). CDR3 amino acids: CSASGRASYEQYF. The CDR3 DNA sequence: TGCAGTGCTAGCGGGAGGGCCTCTTACGAGCAGTACTTC.

This clonotype showed up many times. The CDR3 sequence is CASSMTSGSGEQYF. The CDR3 DNA reads as TGTGCCAGCAGCATGACTAGCGGGAGCGGCGAGCAGTACTTC. This sequence joins TRBV7-2 and TRBJ2-7, with 12 positions matching TRBD2. This CDR3 has 14 amino acids. The germline gives CDR1 SGHTA, CDR2 FQGNSA. V dropped 5 bases and J dropped 6; count of bases not matched to a gene: 5.

The chain combines TRBV20-1 with TRBJ1-5; D is uncertain. The CDR3 extends over 13 amino acids. Germline V gene lookup returns CDR1 DFQATT and CDR2 SNEGSKA (reference sequence). The ends were cut back, 3 bases at V and 0 bases at J, with 6 bases in the middle. The CDR3 protein is CSASGISNQPQHF. The CDR3 DNA is TGCAGTGCTAGCGGGATTAGCAATCAGCCCCAGCATTTT.

This clonotype showed up many times. The chain is built from TRBV5-1 and TRBJ1-4; D ambiguous. The V end was cut by 4 bases, the J end by 0 bases, with 10 bases between. Looked up from germline, CDR1 is SGHRS and CDR2 is YFSETQ. The CDR3 contains 15 residues. CDR3 sequence: CASSRQASTNEKLFF. The CDR3 coding sequence is TGCGCCAGCAGCAGGCAGGCATCAACTAATGAAAAACTGTTTTTT.

This clonotype was seen ten or more times. This chain links TRBV20-1 with TRBJ2-7, with 7 bases identical to TRBD1. The germline V gene has CDR1 DFQATT and CDR2 SNEGSKA (reference sequence). Trimming at V came to 2 bases and at J to 5 bases, leaving 18 bases not matched to a gene. This CDR3 contains 17 residues. CDR3: CSARSPYTPGQKNEQYF. Written as DNA, the CDR3 is TGCAGTGCTAGATCTCCCTATACTCCGGGACAGAAAAACGAGCAGTACTTC.

In its sample, this clonotype was seen many times. The rearrangement uses TRBV11-2 and TRBJ1-1; the D gene is possibly TRBD1 (5 bases). The V end was cut by 5 bases, the J end by 1 base, with 26 bases between. The CDR3 is 19 residues long. Germline values: CDR1 SGHAT, CDR2 FQNNGV. CDR3 protein: CASSAGGVLLGQENTEAFF. The CDR3 DNA sequence: TGTGCCAGCAGCGCCGGGGGGGTTCTACTAGGTCAGGAGAACACTGAAGCTTTCTTT.

This clonotype was seen at least ten times. This rearrangement joins TRBV7-6 to TRBJ1-1; D ambiguous. Germline-derived CDR1 and CDR2 are SGHVS and FNYEAQ. V was pared by 5 bases and J by 0 bases, with 13 bases between. The CDR3 sequence is 15 residues long. DNA of the CDR3: TGTGCCAGCAGCCCCTCCCAAGTAATGAACACTGAAGCTTTCTTT. It codes for CASSPSQVMNTEAFF.

This clonotype was picked up many times. The chain joins TRBV4-1 to TRBJ1-4; the match to TRBD1 covers 12 bases. This CDR3 has 14 amino acids. The V segment lost 4 bases and the J segment 8 bases; nucleotides outside the gene matches: 2. CDR1 and CDR2 (germline): MGHRA, YSYEKL. The CDR3 protein is CASSRDRGQEKLFF. The DNA of the CDR3 is TGCGCCAGCAGCCGGGACAGGGGGCAGGAAAAACTGTTTTTT.

A few counts support this clonotype. This sequence joins TRBV28 and TRBJ1-2, with a possible D match to TRBD1 (6 bases). V was clipped by 6 bases and J by 11 bases, with 13 bases between them. CDR1 is MDHEN, CDR2 SYDVKM, per germline. This CDR3 has 11 amino acids. CDR3 sequence reads: CASRSGEGYTF. The CDR3 DNA follows: TGTGCCAGCAGATCAGGGGAAGGATACACCTTC.

This clonotype appeared many times. J is TRBJ2-7 and V is TRBV5-1; TRBD1 might be the D (6 bases). The V end lost 0 bases, the J end lost 6 bases, and 16 bases lay between the germline ends. The CDR3 covers 15 residues. Germline CDR1 is SGHRS and CDR2 is YFSETQ. The CDR3 region is CASSLDHRVFVEQYF. The CDR3 coding sequence is TGCGCCAGCAGCTTGGACCACAGGGTCTTTGTCGAGCAGTACTTC.

In this sample, this clonotype turned up many times. V and J are TRBV5-1 and TRBJ1-2, with D possibly matching TRBD1 (5 bases). Germline values: CDR1 SGHRS, CDR2 YFSETQ. Trimming removed 0 bases from V and 8 bases from J, with 11 bases in between. CDR3 size: 13 residues. CDR3 sequence (DNA): TGCGCCAGCAGCTTGGAGGCAGGGAGCGGCTACACCTTC. Amino acid sequence: CASSLEAGSGYTF.

This clonotype appeared many times. The chain is built from TRBV7-9 and TRBJ2-7; 8 bases agree with TRBD1. Germline CDR1 and CDR2: SEHNR and FQNEAQ (reference sequence). This CDR3 is built from 15 residues. With V trimmed by 4 bases and J by 0 bases, 5 bases remained unmatched. In nucleotides, the CDR3 is TGTGCCAGCAGCTCTCAGGGGGCCCTCTCCTACGAGCAGTACTTC. It is translated as CASSSQGALSYEQYF.

This clonotype came up a few times. V gene TRBV10-1 combines with J gene TRBJ1-1, with D unclear. Germline loops: CDR1 WNHNN, CDR2 SYGVQD (reference sequence). The CDR3 has 13 residues. V lost 6 bases, J lost 5 bases, and 13 bases lay in between. The CDR3 nucleotides read TGCGCCAGCAGCCCGCAACTGGGGACTGAAGCTTTCTTT. Protein product: CASSPQLGTEAFF.

This clonotype was picked up many times. V and J are TRBV3-1 and TRBJ1-1, with D perhaps TRBD1 (6 bases). Germline V gene sequence: CDR1 LGHDT, CDR2 YNNKEL (reference sequence). The CDR3 consists of 17 residues. The V end was cut by 0 bases, the J end by 1 base, with 15 bases between. The CDR3 nucleotides are TGTGCCAGCAGCCAAGATCTAAGGACAGCCGCGAACACTGAAGCTTTCTTT. It specifies CASSQDLRTAANTEAFF. Based on the CDR3 plus reference TRBV3-1 and TRBJ1-1, the full variable domain is DTAVSQTPKYLVTQMGNDKSIKCEQNLGHDTMYWYKQDSKKFLKIMFSYNNKELIINETVPNRFSPKSPDKAHLNLHINSLELGDSAVYFCASSQDLRTAANTEAFFGQGTRLTVV.

This clonotype was observed at least ten times. The chain carries TRBV7-2 and TRBJ2-6, with 9 positions matching TRBD1. The CDR3 has 19 residues. Germline values: CDR1 SGHTA, CDR2 FQGNSA. V lost 1 base, J lost 1 base, and 8 bases stayed unmatched. CDR3 coding DNA: TGTGCCAGCAGCTTAGTACCGACAGGGGGTTGGTCTGGGGCCAACGTCCTGACTTTC. Amino acid sequence: CASSLVPTGGWSGANVLTF.